Listed below are T cell receptor beta chains from one sample, sequenced in a study of post-analysis software for immune sequencing data. TCRdb redid the calling of the PCR reads with MiXCR, one entry per CDR3 protein. The data contain about 540,000 distinct CDR3 sequences, around 34% of them singletons. The sample comprised blood. Every receptor here comes from a girl under 18 with multiple sclerosis. CDR3s include the opening cysteine and the closing phenylalanine or tryptophan. The D gene is left open where the match is weak. Clone size is given for some rows only: seen once, a few or many times, or a class if the clone is expanded.

CDR3 length	V gene	clone size	D gene	J gene	CDR3 DNA	CDR3 protein
11	TRBV7-2	-	-	TRBJ2-1	TGTGCCAGCACCTCCTACAATGAGCAGTTCTTC	CASTSYNEQFF
19	TRBV20-1	-	-	TRBJ1-2	TGCAGTGCTAGAGGCCACCATCGACAGTCGTCTGGGAGTAACTATGGCTACACCTTC	CSARGHHRQSSGSNYGYTF
16	TRBV27	-	-	TRBJ2-6	TGTGCCAGCAGTTTATTGCAGGCTCAAGGGGCCAACGTCCTGACTTTC	CASSLLQAQGANVLTF
15	TRBV3-1	-	TRBD1	TRBJ2-5	TGTGCCAGCAGCCAAGATCTTGGGACAGAGGAGACCCAGTACTTC	CASSQDLGTEETQYF
14	TRBV27	-	-	TRBJ2-6	TGTGCCAGCAGTTTATCCTCTCCGGCCAACGTCCTGACTTTC	CASSLSSPANVLTF
15	TRBV5-1	-	-	TRBJ1-1	TGCGCCAGCAGCTCGCAAGGAAGAAGTTGGACTGAAGCTTTCTTT	CASSSQGRSWTEAFF
18	TRBV7-9	few	TRBD2	TRBJ2-3	TGTGCCAGCAGCTTAAAACCCCCGGTAGCGGGGGGCCCCGGTACGCAGTATTTT	CASSLKPPVAGGPGTQYF
15	TRBV14	-	-	TRBJ2-3	TGTGCCAGCAGCCAAGATAAGGGGCGCACAGATACGCAGTATTTT	CASSQDKGRTDTQYF
15	TRBV6-2/TRBV6-3	many	-	TRBJ2-7	TGTGCCAGCATGACACCGGGACCTTACTCCTACGAGCAGTACTTC	CASMTPGPYSYEQYF
16	TRBV20-1	-	TRBD1	TRBJ1-2	TGCAGTGCTAGGGGGATTCTTGGACAGGGGGCGAGCGGCTACACCTTC	CSARGILGQGASGYTF
17	TRBV5-1	-	-	TRBJ2-7	TGCGCCAGCAGCTTTCGGCCCTCCGGGCGGGCCTCCCACGAGCAGTACTTC	CASSFRPSGRASHEQYF
18	TRBV27	few	TRBD2	TRBJ2-1	TGTGCCAGCAGTCCGTCTAGCGGGGGGATCCGTTCCTACAATGAGCAGTTCTTC	CASSPSSGGIRSYNEQFF
14	TRBV4-1	-	TRBD2	TRBJ2-7	TGCGCCAGCAGCCATGAGCGGGAGGACTACGAGCAGTACTTC	CASSHEREDYEQYF
12	TRBV7-6	-	-	TRBJ1-1	TGTGCCAGCAGACCAGTTAACACTGAAGCTTTCTTT	CASRPVNTEAFF
15	TRBV12-3/TRBV12-4	-	-	TRBJ1-2	TGTGCCAGCAGTTTTGACCGACAAGGGGACTATGGCTACACCTTC	CASSFDRQGDYGYTF
15	TRBV2	-	TRBD2	TRBJ2-1	TGTGCCAGCAGTGAAGGGACTAGCGGGGGAGATGAGCAGTTCTTC	CASSEGTSGGDEQFF
14	TRBV5-1	-	-	TRBJ2-1	TGCGCCAGCAGCACCCTAGGCTCCTACAATGAGCAGTTCTTC	CASSTLGSYNEQFF
13	TRBV29-1	many	-	TRBJ2-1	TGCAGCGTTGCCGGGTGGTCCTACAATGAGCAGTTCTTC	CSVAGWSYNEQFF
11	TRBV29-1	-	-	TRBJ1-2	TGCAGCGTTGACACAGGCGCTGGCTACACCTTC	CSVDTGAGYTF
16	TRBV5-1	-	-	TRBJ2-3	TGCGCCAGCAGCTTGGCTAGTAGGGGCCTCACAGATACGCAGTATTTT	CASSLASRGLTDTQYF
14	TRBV5-1	-	TRBD1	TRBJ2-3	TGCGCCAGCAGCATAGGACAGGGCACAGATACGCGGTATTTT	CASSIGQGTDTRYF
12	TRBV29-1	-	-	TRBJ1-2	TGCAGCGTGGACGGTCGGGGGAAGGGCTACACCTTC	CSVDGRGKGYTF
20	TRBV4-2	few	TRBD2	TRBJ2-7	TGTGCCAGCAGCTTAGCCGGACTAGCGGGGGGGCGAGGTCACTCCTACGAGCAGTACTTC	CASSLAGLAGGRGHSYEQYF